The 22 T cell receptor beta chains below all came from one sample that was sequenced in a study of shared T cell receptors in the human thymus. Profiled with immunoSEQ multiplex PCR; TCRdb holds only in-frame clones, not every one. The sample comprises hundreds of thousands of clones, approximately 83% of which are singletons, and around 0.0099% rests with the top ten. This sample also appeared in a second study, on human thymus T cells.

The sample consisted of thymocytes. The receptors come from a girl under three years old with a congenital heart defect.

This rearrangement joins TRBV11-2 to TRBJ2-5, with D maybe TRBD2 (6 bases). V lost 1 base and J lost 5, with 11 bases in between. This CDR3 has 14 residues. Germline V gene lookup returns CDR1 SGHAT and CDR2 FQNNGV. In DNA form, the CDR3 reads TGTGCCAGCAGCTTAGGGGCGGGGTCCGAGACCCAGTACTTC. Translating it yields CASSLGAGSETQYF.

The CDR3 DNA follows: TGTGCCAGCTCACCACCGGAAGCGGGGGAGTTCTACGAGCAGTACTTC. Residues: CASSPPEAGEFYEQYF. V and J are TRBV18 and TRBJ2-7; 8 bases map to TRBD2. The V gene end was trimmed by 0 bases and the J gene end by 3 bases; junction bases not matched to a gene: 7. The germline V gene has CDR1 KGHSH and CDR2 LQKENI. The CDR3 contains 16 residues.

The chain is built from TRBV6-4 and TRBJ1-1, with D possibly TRBD1 on 6 matching bases. Germline V lookup: CDR1 MRHNA, CDR2 SNTAGT. This CDR3 is 18 amino acids long. Trimming stripped 8 bases from V and 6 bases from J, with 31 bases between. The CDR3 region has the DNA TGTGCCAGCCTTAGAAGAGGCAGGGGTTTTGCAAGGGCACCTGAAGCTTTCTTT. This codes for CASLRRGRGFARAPEAFF.

This clone was counted a single time. The chain has TRBV19 and TRBJ2-7; tentative D call: TRBD2 (5 bases). Germline V lookup: CDR1 LNHDA, CDR2 SQIVND (reference sequence). V was shortened by 3 bases and J by 0 bases, with 9 bases between the two germline ends. This CDR3 is 14 amino acids long. The CDR3 DNA reads TGTGCCAGTAGTATCCCGGGGAGCTCCTACGAGCAGTACTTC. It codes for CASSIPGSSYEQYF.

This chain uses TRBV9 with TRBJ1-1; 9 bases are shared with TRBD1. V shed 3 bases, J shed 3 bases, and the junction held 6 bases outside the gene matches. The CDR3 has 15 amino acids. Germline loops: CDR1 SGDLS, CDR2 YYNGEE. CDR3 residues: CASSALDRGYTEAFF. The CDR3 DNA sequence: TGTGCCAGCAGCGCCCTGGACAGGGGTTACACTGAAGCTTTCTTT.

The chain joins TRBV5-6 to TRBJ1-2; D is ambiguous. Between the trimmed V and J ends, which lost 0 bases and 2 bases, there was a span of 5 bases. This CDR3 region has 13 residues. Looked up from germline, CDR1 is SGHDT and CDR2 is YYEEEE. CDR3 protein: CASSLGSNYGYTF. Here the CDR3 DNA reads TGTGCCAGCAGCTTGGGTAGCAACTATGGCTACACCTTC. The full variable domain, completed using reference TRBV5-6 and TRBJ1-2, is DAGVTQSPTHLIKTRGQQVTLRCSPKSGHDTVSWYQQALGQGPQFIFQYYEEEERQRGNFPDRFSGHQFPNYSSELNVNALLLGDSALYLCASSLGSNYGYTFGSGTRLTVV.

J is TRBJ2-1 and V is TRBV7-8, with 8 bases that match TRBD2. The CDR3 loop spans 15 amino acids. The germline gives CDR1 SGHVS, CDR2 FQNEAQ. Losses at the gene ends were 2 bases for V and 6 bases for J; bases not matched to a gene: 6. The CDR3 coding sequence is TGTGCCAGCAGCTTATCCGGGGGGGCCCTCAATGAGCAGTTCTTC. Translating gives CASSLSGGALNEQFF.

The gene calls are TRBV6-5 and TRBJ2-7, with 10 bases lining up with TRBD1. V shed 8 bases and J 3 bases; nucleotides not matched to a gene: 7. The V gene's germline CDR1 is MNHEY and CDR2 SVGAGI. The CDR3 runs 14 residues. In DNA form, the CDR3 reads TGTGCCAGCCAAAGGACAGGGGGGGACTACGAGCAGTACTTC. It encodes CASQRTGGDYEQYF.

This clone has just one count. The chain has TRBV6-5 and TRBJ1-2; possible D gene TRBD1, 6 bases. Germline V gene sequence: CDR1 MNHEY, CDR2 SVGAGI. Deletions cut 7 bases from V and 8 bases from J, with 14 bases between. This CDR3 spans 12 amino acids. This CDR3 is CASTQGGEGYTF. CDR3 nucleotides: TGTGCCAGCACCCAAGGGGGGGAAGGCTACACCTTC.

This clone was detected once. V gene TRBV6-1 combines with J gene TRBJ2-1, with TRBD2 matching 7 bases. The CDR3 has 16 residues. V was clipped by 2 bases and J by 9 bases; unmatched bases: 13. Germline values: CDR1 MNHNS, CDR2 SASEGT. The CDR3 nucleotides are TGTGCCAGCAGTGAACCGTTCGGGCGGGGGAGAGGTGAGCAGTTCTTC. This gives the protein CASSEPFGRGRGEQFF.

V gene TRBV10-3 combines with J gene TRBJ1-1; 11 bases are shared with TRBD1. Germline trimming cut 6 bases from V and 3 bases from J; bases unmatched to any gene: 3. This CDR3 is built from 14 residues. Germline V gene data show CDR1 as ENHRY and CDR2 as SYGVKD. Written as DNA, the CDR3 is TGTGCCATCAGGACGGGACAGGGGGACACTGAAGCTTTCTTT. Its translation is CAIRTGQGDTEAFF.

This chain uses TRBV14 with TRBJ2-7; TRBD1 matches 8 bases. This CDR3 is built from 16 residues. Germline loops: CDR1 SGHDN, CDR2 FVKESK. The junction had 12 bases not matched to a gene; V was cut back by 3 bases and J by 5 bases. The CDR3 sequence: CASSHQLYRGRNEQYF. The CDR3 DNA reads as TGTGCCAGCAGCCACCAACTGTACAGGGGGAGGAACGAGCAGTACTTC.

The chain links TRBV2 to TRBJ2-4; D is perhaps TRBD2 (5 bases). CDR3 length: 17 amino acids. Trimming cost V 8 bases and J 0 bases, with 20 bases left between them. CDR1 and CDR2 (germline): SNHLY, FYNNEI. Here the CDR3 reads CASYENSGVGAKNIQYF. In nucleotides, the CDR3 is TGTGCCAGCTATGAGAATTCCGGGGTTGGAGCCAAAAACATTCAGTACTTC.

V is TRBV11-2 and J is TRBJ2-5; 9 bases match TRBD1. V shed 6 bases and J 5 bases; nucleotides not matched to a gene: 19. This CDR3 has 18 residues. Germline CDR1 is SGHAT and CDR2 is FQNNGV. CDR3 residues: CASSRPPTGGRGDETQYF. CDR3 bases: TGTGCCAGCAGTCGACCCCCCACAGGGGGCCGAGGGGATGAGACCCAGTACTTC.

There are a few counts of this clone. This chain uses TRBV4-2 with TRBJ1-2; perhaps TRBD1 as D (5 bases). There are 13 residues in the CDR3. V was shortened by 3 bases and J by 4 bases, with 9 bases between the two germline ends. The germline CDR1 and CDR2 sequences are LGHNA and YNFKEQ. The CDR3 nucleotides are TGTGCCAGCAGCCAGGACATTCGCTATGGCTACACCTTC. Its protein product is CASSQDIRYGYTF.

The chain uses TRBV27 and TRBJ1-6; 8 bases are shared with TRBD1. Germline V gene data show CDR1 as MNHEY and CDR2 as SMNVEV (reference sequence). The CDR3 totals 17 residues. V was clipped by 3 bases and J by 3 bases; unmatched bases: 7. In nucleotides, the CDR3 is TGTGCCAGCAGTTTGGGTAGGACAGGGATCTATAATTCACCCCTCCACTTT. Its protein product is CASSLGRTGIYNSPLHF.

The rearrangement joins TRBV6-6 to TRBJ1-2; tentative D call: TRBD1 (6 bases). Looked up from germline, CDR1 is MNHNY and CDR2 is SVGAGI (reference sequence). The CDR3 runs 14 residues. With 7 bases removed from V and 8 bases from J, the gap between germline ends came to 20 bases. As DNA, the CDR3 is TGTGCCAGCATCGGGGGGGGGCCGGGCTACGGCTACACCTTC. This encodes CASIGGGPGYGYTF.

The rearrangement links TRBV27 to TRBJ1-1; TRBD1 aligns across 9 bases. The CDR3 is 15 amino acids. Germline V CDR1 and CDR2: MNHEY, SMNVEV (reference sequence). V trimming: 1 base; J trimming: 4 bases; junction bases outside the gene matches: 4. The CDR3 coding sequence is TGTGCCAGCAGTTTATGGACAGGGGTTTCCACTGAAGCTTTCTTT. Translation gives CASSLWTGVSTEAFF.

The V and J genes are TRBV9 and TRBJ1-2; tentatively, D is TRBD1 (5 bases). The germline V gene has CDR1 SGDLS and CDR2 YYNGEE. The length of the CDR3 is 17 residues. The germline V and J ends were trimmed by 4 bases and 5 bases, with 24 bases remaining between them. CDR3 protein: CASSPRQRLSKPYGYTF. The CDR3 DNA is TGTGCCAGCAGCCCTCGACAGCGCCTCAGCAAACCTTATGGCTACACCTTC.

The rearrangement links TRBV25-1 to TRBJ1-2; 9 bases align to TRBD1. V gave up 5 bases and J gave up 8 bases; unmatched junction bases: 15. There are 16 residues in the CDR3. Germline V lookup: CDR1 MGHDK, CDR2 SYGVNS. The CDR3, as DNA: TGTGCCAGCAGTTATGAACCGGGACAGGGTACGGTCGGCTACACCTTC. Its protein is CASSYEPGQGTVGYTF.

The chain has TRBV5-4 and TRBJ1-6, with 7 bases aligning to TRBD1. There are 14 residues in the CDR3. Germline V gene data show CDR1 as SGHNT and CDR2 as YYREEE (reference sequence). V was pared by 6 bases and J by 7 bases, with 7 bases of the junction left unmatched. The DNA for the CDR3 is TGTGCCAGCACCTTCGGACAGGACAATTCACCCCTCCACTTT. Amino acid sequence: CASTFGQDNSPLHF.

The chain recombines TRBV4-1 with TRBJ2-1, with D unresolved. Deletions cut 4 bases from V and 7 bases from J, with 17 bases between. The CDR3 extends over 15 amino acids. From germline, CDR1 is MGHRA and CDR2 YSYEKL. CDR3 sequence: CASSPRAGMRNEQFF. CDR3 coding DNA: TGCGCCAGCAGCCCGCGAGCCGGTATGCGGAATGAGCAGTTCTTC.